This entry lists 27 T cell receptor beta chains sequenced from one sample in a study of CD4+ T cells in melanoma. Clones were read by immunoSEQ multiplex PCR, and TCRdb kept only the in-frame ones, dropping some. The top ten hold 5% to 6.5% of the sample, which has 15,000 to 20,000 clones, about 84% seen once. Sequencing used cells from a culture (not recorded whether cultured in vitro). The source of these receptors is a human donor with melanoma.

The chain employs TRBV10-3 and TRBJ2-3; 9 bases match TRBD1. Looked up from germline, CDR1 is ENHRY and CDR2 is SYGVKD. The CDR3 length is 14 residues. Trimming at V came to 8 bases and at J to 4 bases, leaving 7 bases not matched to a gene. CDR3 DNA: TGTGCCATCGGGGGGACAGGGACGGCAGATACGCAGTATTTT. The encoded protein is CAIGGTGTADTQYF.

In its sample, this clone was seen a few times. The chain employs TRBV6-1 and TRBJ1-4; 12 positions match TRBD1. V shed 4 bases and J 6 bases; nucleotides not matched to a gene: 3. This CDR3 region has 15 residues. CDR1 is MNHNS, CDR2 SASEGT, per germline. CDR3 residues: CASSGGQGADEKLFF. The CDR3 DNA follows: TGTGCCAGCAGTGGGGGACAGGGGGCGGATGAAAAACTGTTTTTT.

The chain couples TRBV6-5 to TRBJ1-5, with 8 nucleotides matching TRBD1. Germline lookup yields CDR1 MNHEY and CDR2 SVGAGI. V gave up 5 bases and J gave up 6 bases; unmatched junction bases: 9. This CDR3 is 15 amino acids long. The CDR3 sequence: CASSTGQGRSQPQHF. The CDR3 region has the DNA TGTGCCAGCAGTACCGGACAGGGTCGGAGTCAGCCCCAGCATTTT.

The CDR3 bases are TGTGCCAGCAGTGAAGCAGGGGACTACGAGCAGTACTTC. The encoded protein is CASSEAGDYEQYF. V usage is TRBV6-5 and J usage is TRBJ2-7, with D tentatively TRBD1 (6 bases). Germline CDR1 is MNHEY and CDR2 is SVGAGI. The germline V and J ends were trimmed by 5 bases and 3 bases, with 11 bases remaining between them. This CDR3 has 13 amino acids.

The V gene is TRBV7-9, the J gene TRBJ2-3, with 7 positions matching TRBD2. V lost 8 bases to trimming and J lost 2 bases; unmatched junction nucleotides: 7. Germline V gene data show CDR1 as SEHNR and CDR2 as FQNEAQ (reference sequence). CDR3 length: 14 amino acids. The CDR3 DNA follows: TGTGCCAGCGGGAGGGGTGGGACCACAGATACGCAGTATTTT. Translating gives CASGRGGTTDTQYF.

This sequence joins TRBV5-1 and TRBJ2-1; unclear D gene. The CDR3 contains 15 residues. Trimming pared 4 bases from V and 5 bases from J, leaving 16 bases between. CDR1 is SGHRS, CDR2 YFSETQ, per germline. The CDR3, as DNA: TGCGCCAGCAGCCTCCTGACCCCGTCTAACAATGAGCAGTTCTTC. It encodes CASSLLTPSNNEQFF.

The CDR3 sequence: CASSSGLAGTHYEQYF. The CDR3 nucleotides read TGTGCCAGCAGCTCCGGACTAGCGGGGACCCACTACGAGCAGTACTTC. The V gene is TRBV7-8, the J gene TRBJ2-7; TRBD2 matches at 12 bases. This CDR3 contains 16 residues. Looked up from germline, CDR1 is SGHVS and CDR2 is FQNEAQ. J lost 3 bases, V lost 4 bases, and 7 bases had no gene match.

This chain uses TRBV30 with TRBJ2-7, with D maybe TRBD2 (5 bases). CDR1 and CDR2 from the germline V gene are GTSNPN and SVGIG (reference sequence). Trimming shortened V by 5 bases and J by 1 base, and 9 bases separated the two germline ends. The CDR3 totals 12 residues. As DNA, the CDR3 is TGTGCCTGGTCCAGCGGATCCTACGAGCAGTACTTC. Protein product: CAWSSGSYEQYF.

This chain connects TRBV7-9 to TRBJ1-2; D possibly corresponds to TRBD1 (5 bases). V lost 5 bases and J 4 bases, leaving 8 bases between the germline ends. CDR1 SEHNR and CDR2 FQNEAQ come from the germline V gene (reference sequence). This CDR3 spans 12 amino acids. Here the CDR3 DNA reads TGTGCCAGCAGCCCCGGGACCTATGGCTACACCTTC. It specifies CASSPGTYGYTF.

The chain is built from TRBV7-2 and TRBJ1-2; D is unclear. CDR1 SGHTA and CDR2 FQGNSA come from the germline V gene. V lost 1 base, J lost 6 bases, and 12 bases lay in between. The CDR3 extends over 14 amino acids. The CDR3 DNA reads TGTGCCAGCAGCTTAGGTCCCTCTGGAAATGGCTACACCTTC. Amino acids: CASSLGPSGNGYTF. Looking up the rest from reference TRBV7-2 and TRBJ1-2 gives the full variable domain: GAGVSQSPSNKVTEKGKDVELRCDPISGHTALYWYRQSLGQGLEFLIYFQGNSAPDKSGLPSDRFSAERTGGSVSTLTIQRTQQEDSAVYLCASSLGPSGNGYTFGSGTRLTVV.

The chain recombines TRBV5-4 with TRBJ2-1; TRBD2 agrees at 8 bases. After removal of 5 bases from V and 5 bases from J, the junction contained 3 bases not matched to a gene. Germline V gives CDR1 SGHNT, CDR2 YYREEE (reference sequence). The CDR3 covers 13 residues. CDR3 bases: TGTGCCAGCAGGGCGGGACTAGACAATGAGCAGTTCTTC. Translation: CASRAGLDNEQFF.

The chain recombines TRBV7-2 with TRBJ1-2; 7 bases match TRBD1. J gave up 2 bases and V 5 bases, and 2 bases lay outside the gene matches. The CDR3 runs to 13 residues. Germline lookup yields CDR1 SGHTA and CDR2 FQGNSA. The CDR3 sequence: CASSPGQNYGYTF. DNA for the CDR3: TGTGCCAGCAGCCCGGGACAGAACTATGGCTACACCTTC.

CDR3 DNA sequence: TGTGCCAGCAGTTTCGGGACAGGGGACGAGACCCAGTACTTC. Protein: CASSFGTGDETQYF. J is TRBJ2-5 and V is TRBV6-1; 10 nucleotides match TRBD1. The germline CDR1 and CDR2 sequences are MNHNS and SASEGT. V shed 5 bases, J shed 5 bases, and the junction held 5 bases outside the gene matches. This CDR3 comprises 14 residues.

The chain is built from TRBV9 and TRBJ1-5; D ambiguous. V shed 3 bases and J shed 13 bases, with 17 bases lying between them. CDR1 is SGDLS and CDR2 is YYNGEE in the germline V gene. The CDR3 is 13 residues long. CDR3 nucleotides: TGTGCCAGCAGCGCCGCCCCTGGCGGCAGGCAGCATTTT. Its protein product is CASSAAPGGRQHF.

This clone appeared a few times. The CDR3 DNA reads as TGTGCCAGCAGCGTGATAAACAGGGGAAGCGGCTACACCTTC. Its protein is CASSVINRGSGYTF. The chain joins TRBV11-2 to TRBJ1-2, with 7 nucleotides matching TRBD1. Germline loops: CDR1 SGHAT, CDR2 FQNNGV. The ends lost 5 bases at V and 8 bases at J; junction bases unmatched: 11. The CDR3 extends over 14 amino acids.

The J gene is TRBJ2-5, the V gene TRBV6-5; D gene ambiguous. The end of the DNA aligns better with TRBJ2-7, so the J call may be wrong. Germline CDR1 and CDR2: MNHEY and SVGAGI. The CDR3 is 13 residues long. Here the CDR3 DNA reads TGTGCCAGCAGTCCCCTGAACAGTGACGAGCAGTACTTC. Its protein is CASSPLNSDEQYF.

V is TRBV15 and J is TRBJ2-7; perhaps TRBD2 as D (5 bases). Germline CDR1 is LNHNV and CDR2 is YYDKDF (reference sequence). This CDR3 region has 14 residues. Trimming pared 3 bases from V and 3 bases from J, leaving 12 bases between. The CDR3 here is CATSSGLVYYEQYF. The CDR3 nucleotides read TGTGCCACCAGCAGTGGACTTGTCTACTACGAGCAGTACTTC. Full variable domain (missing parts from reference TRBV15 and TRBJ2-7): DAMVIQNPRYQVTQFGKPVTLSCSQTLNHNVMYWYQQKSSQAPKLLFHYYDKDFNNEADTPDNFQSRRPNTSFCFLDIRSPGLGDTAMYLCATSSGLVYYEQYFGPGTRLTVT.

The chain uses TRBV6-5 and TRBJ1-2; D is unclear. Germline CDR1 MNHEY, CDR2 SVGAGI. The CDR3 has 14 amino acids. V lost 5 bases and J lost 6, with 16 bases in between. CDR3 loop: CASSLRETMHGYTF. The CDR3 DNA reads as TGTGCCAGCAGTCTTCGGGAGACAATGCATGGCTACACCTTC.

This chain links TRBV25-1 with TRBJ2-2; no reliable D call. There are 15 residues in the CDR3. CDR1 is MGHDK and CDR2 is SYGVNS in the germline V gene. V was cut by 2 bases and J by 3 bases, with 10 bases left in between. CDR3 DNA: TGTGCCAGCAGTGAAGGTTGGGGTTACACCGGGGAGCTGTTTTTT. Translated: CASSEGWGYTGELFF.

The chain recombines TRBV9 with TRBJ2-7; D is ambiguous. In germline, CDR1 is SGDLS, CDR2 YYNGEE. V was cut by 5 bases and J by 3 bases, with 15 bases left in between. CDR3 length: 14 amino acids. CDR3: CASSATVEGYEQYF. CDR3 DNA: TGTGCCAGCAGTGCTACGGTGGAAGGCTACGAGCAGTACTTC.

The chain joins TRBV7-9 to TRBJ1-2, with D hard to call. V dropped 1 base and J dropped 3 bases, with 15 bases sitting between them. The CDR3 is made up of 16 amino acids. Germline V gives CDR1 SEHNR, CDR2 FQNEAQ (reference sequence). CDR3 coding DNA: TGTGCCAGCAGCTTAGGCCAGGTGTGGTTGGACTATGGCTACACCTTC. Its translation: CASSLGQVWLDYGYTF.

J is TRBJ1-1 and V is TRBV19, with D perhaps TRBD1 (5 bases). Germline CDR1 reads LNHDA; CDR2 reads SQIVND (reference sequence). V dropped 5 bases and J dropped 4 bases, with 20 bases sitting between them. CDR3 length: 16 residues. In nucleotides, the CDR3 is TGTGCCAGTAGTTCCGGGACGGGTGAATGGGGCACTGAAGCTTTCTTT. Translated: CASSSGTGEWGTEAFF.

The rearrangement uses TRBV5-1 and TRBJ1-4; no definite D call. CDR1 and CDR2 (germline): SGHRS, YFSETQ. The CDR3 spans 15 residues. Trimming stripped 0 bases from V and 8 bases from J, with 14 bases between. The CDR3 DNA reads TGCGCCAGCAGCTTGGAGACTGCCCGGCGCGAAAAACTGTTTTTT. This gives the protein CASSLETARREKLFF.

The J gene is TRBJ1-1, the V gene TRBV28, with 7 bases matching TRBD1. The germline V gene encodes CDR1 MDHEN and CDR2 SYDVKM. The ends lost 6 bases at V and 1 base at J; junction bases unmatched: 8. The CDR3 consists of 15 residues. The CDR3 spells CASRQFYRGNTEAFF. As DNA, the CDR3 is TGTGCCAGCAGACAATTTTACAGGGGGAACACTGAAGCTTTCTTT.

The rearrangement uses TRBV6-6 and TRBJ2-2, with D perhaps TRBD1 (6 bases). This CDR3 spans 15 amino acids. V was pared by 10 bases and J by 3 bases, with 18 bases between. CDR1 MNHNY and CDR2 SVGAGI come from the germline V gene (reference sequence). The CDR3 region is CATMTQGRDTGELFF. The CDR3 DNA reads TGTGCCACCATGACTCAGGGGCGGGACACCGGGGAGCTGTTTTTT.

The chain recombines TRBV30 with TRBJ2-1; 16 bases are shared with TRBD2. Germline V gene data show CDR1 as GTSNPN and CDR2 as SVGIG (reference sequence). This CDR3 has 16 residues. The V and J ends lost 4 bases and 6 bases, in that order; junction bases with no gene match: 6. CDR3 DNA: TGTGCCTGGACACCGGGACTAGCGGGGGGGCCCAATGAGCAGTTCTTC. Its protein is CAWTPGLAGGPNEQFF.

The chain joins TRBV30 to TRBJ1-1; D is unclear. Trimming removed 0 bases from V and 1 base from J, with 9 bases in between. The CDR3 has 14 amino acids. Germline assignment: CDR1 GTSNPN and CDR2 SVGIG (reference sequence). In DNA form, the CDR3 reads TGTGCCTGGAGTGTATGGCGTCCGAACACTGAAGCTTTCTTT. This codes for CAWSVWRPNTEAFF.